A single sample is the source of the 7 T cell receptor beta chains below, sequenced in a study of neoadjuvant anti-PD-1 for oral cavity cancer. Produced via immunoSEQ multiplex PCR; TCRdb's table is partial and in-frame only. The table lists about 80,000 clones, about 84% of them singletons. This material consisted of PBMCs, taken before nivolumab (anti-PD-1) treatment. Receptors were obtained from a person aged 35-79 years with oral cavity squamous cell carcinoma.

The CDR3 DNA reads as TGTGCCAGCAGTCCAGACCAGACCCGTCAGCCCCAGCATTTT. Amino acids: CASSPDQTRQPQHF. The rearrangement uses TRBV28 and TRBJ1-5; no clear D gene. CDR3 length: 14 amino acids. Trimming took 5 bases from V and 6 from J, leaving 14 bases between them. CDR1 is MDHEN, CDR2 SYDVKM, per germline.

V gene TRBV28 combines with J gene TRBJ1-5; tentatively, D is TRBD1 (5 bases). Germline V gives CDR1 MDHEN, CDR2 SYDVKM. This CDR3 is built from 15 residues. The V gene lost 6 bases and the J gene lost 3 bases, with 15 bases spanning the gap. The CDR3, as DNA: TGTGCCAGCAGCCTCAGGACACGAGACAATCAGCCCCAGCATTTT. Protein sequence: CASSLRTRDNQPQHF.

Remarks on this clone: The junction departs from the called germline gene at one end, perhaps through a read error. This rearrangement joins TRBV7-7 to TRBJ2-3; 7 nucleotides agree with TRBD1. CDR1 SSHAT and CDR2 FNYEAQ come from the germline V gene (reference sequence). The CDR3 consists of 15 residues. The CDR3 DNA is TGTGCTAGCAGCGTCGGGACAGCTAGCACAGATACGCAGTATTTT. Residues: CASSVGTASTDTQYF. Looking up the rest from reference TRBV7-7 and TRBJ2-3 gives the full variable domain: GAGVSQSPRYKVTKRGQDVTLRCDPISSHATLYWYQQALGQGPEFLTYFNYEAQPDKSGLPSDRFSAERPEGSISTLTIQRTEQRDSAMYRCASSVGTASTDTQYFGPGTRLTVL.

The V call is TRBV11-3, the J call TRBJ2-3, with 7 positions matching TRBD1. The V gene end was trimmed by 4 bases and the J gene end by 2 bases; junction bases not matched to a gene: 9. CDR1 and CDR2 from the germline V gene are SGHNT and YENEEA. The length of the CDR3 is 16 residues. This chain's CDR3 is CASSSGVTGSTDTQYF. The CDR3 DNA reads as TGTGCCAGCAGCTCCGGCGTGACAGGGTCCACAGATACGCAGTATTTT.

This clone was seen more than once but under ten times. The CDR3 DNA follows: TGTGCCAGCAGCTTGGACATGGGATATGGCTACACCTTC. Its protein is CASSLDMGYGYTF. The gene calls are TRBV27 and TRBJ1-2; D may be TRBD1 (5 bases). The germline gives CDR1 MNHEY, CDR2 SMNVEV (reference sequence). CDR3 size: 13 residues. V lost 6 bases, J lost 5 bases, and 13 bases lay in between.

This chain links TRBV12-5 with TRBJ2-1; 7 nucleotides line up with TRBD2. The V and J ends lost 5 bases and 5 bases, in that order; junction bases with no gene match: 9. CDR3 size: 15 residues. CDR1 LGHNT and CDR2 FRNRAP come from the germline V gene. CDR3 sequence (DNA): TGTGCTAGTGGTGGGCTGGGGGAGGGCAACAATGAGCAGTTCTTC. It encodes CASGGLGEGNNEQFF.

The chain carries TRBV30 and TRBJ1-4; D perhaps matches TRBD1 (6 bases). The ends were cut back, 8 bases at V and 3 bases at J, with 16 bases in the middle. Germline loops: CDR1 GTSNPN, CDR2 SVGIG (reference sequence). CDR3 length: 14 residues. CDR3 protein: CALPSGTSNEKLFF. The CDR3 nucleotides are TGTGCCCTTCCATCCGGGACATCTAATGAAAAACTGTTTTTT. The full variable domain, rest sourced from reference TRBV30 and TRBJ1-4, is SQTIHQWPATLVQPVGSPLSLECTVEGTSNPNLYWYRQAAGRGLQLLFYSVGIGQISSEVPQNLSASRPQDRQFILSSKKLLLSDSGFYLCALPSGTSNEKLFFGSGTQLSVL.